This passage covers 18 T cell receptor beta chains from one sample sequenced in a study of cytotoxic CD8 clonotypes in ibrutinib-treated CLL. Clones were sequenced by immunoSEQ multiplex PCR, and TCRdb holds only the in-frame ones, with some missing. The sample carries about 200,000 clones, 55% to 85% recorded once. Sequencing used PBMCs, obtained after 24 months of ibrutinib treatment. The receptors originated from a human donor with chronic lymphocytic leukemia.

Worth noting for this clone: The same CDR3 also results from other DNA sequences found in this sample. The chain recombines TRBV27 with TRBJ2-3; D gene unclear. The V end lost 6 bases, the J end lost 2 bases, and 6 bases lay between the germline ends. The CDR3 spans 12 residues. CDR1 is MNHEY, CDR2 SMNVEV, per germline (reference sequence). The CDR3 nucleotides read TGTGCCAGCAGCCCCTCCACAGATACGCAGTATTTT. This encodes CASSPSTDTQYF.

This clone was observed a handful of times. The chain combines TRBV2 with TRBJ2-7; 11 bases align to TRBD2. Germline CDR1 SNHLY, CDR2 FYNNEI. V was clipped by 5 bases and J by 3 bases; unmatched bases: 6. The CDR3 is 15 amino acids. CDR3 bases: TGTGCCAGCAGTCGACTAGCGGGGTCATTCTACGAGCAGTACTTC. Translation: CASSRLAGSFYEQYF.

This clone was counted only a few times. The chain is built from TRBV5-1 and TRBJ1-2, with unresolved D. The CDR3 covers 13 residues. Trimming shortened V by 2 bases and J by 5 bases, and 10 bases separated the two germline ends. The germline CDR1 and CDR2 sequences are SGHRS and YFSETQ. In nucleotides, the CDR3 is TGCGCCAGCAGCTTCTCTCCCTCTTATGGCTACACCTTC. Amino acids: CASSFSPSYGYTF.

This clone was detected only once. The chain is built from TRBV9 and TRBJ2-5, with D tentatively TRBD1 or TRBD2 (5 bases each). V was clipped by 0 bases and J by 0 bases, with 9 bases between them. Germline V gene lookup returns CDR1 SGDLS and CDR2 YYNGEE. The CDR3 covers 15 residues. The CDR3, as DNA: TGTGCCAGCAGCGTAGTTGGGACGAACCAAGAGACCCAGTACTTC. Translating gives CASSVVGTNQETQYF.

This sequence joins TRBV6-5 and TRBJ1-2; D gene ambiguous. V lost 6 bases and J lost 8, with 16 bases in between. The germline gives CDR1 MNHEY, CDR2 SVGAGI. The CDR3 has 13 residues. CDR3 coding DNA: TGTGCCAGCAGCACTGGACCGGAGAGGGGCTACACCTTC. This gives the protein CASSTGPERGYTF.

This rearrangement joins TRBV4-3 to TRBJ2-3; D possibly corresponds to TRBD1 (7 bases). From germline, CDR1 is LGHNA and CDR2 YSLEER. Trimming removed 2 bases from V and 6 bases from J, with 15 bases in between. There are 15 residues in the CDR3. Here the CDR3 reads CASSQSGGSRDTQYF. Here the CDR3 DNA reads TGCGCCAGCAGCCAATCAGGGGGGAGCAGGGATACGCAGTATTTT.

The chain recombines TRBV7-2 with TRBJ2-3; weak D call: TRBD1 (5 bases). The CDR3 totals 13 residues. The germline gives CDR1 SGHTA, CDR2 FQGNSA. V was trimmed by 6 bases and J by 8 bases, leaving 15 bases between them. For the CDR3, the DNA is TGTGCCAGCAGTCCCGAGGCCCAGGGTACGCAGTATTTT. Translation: CASSPEAQGTQYF.

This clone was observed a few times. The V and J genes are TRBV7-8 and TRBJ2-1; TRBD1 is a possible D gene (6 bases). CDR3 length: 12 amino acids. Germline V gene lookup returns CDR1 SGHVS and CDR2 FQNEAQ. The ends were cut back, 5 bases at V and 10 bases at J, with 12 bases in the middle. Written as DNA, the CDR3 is TGTGCCAGCAGCCTGGGGGCTGCCGAGCAGTTCTTC. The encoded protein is CASSLGAAEQFF.

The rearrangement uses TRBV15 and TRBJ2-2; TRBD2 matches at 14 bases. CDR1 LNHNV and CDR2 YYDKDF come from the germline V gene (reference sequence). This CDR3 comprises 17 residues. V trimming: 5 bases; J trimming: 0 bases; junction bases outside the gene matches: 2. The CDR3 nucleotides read TGTGCCACCAGCGGGACTAGCGGGAGTTCGAACACCGGGGAGCTGTTTTTT. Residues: CATSGTSGSSNTGELFF.

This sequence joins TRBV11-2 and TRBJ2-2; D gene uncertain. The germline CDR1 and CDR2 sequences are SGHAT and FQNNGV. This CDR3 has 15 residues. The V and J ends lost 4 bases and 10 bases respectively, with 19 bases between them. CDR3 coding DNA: TGTGCCAGCAGCTCGCCCGCGGTTGTCTCGAAGGAGCTGTTTTTT. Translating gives CASSSPAVVSKELFF.

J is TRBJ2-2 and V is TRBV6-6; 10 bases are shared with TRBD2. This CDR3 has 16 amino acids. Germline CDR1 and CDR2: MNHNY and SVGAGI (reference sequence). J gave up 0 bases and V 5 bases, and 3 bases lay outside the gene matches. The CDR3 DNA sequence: TGTGCCAGCAGTCCAGCGGGAGGGCCGAACACCGGGGAGCTGTTTTTT. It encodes CASSPAGGPNTGELFF.

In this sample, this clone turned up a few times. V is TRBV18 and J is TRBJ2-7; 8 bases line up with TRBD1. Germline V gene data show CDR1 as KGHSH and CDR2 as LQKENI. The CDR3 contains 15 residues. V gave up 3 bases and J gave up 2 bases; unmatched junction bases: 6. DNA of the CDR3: TGTGCCAGCTCACCGCGACAGGGGTCGACCTACGAGCAGTACTTC. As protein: CASSPRQGSTYEQYF.

The CDR3, as DNA: TGTGCCAGCAGCGTAGGTGCGGGAGTAGGGGAGACCCAGTACTTC. Its protein is CASSVGAGVGETQYF. This rearrangement joins TRBV9 to TRBJ2-5; 7 bases are shared with TRBD2. The CDR3 totals 15 residues. CDR1 is SGDLS, CDR2 YYNGEE, per germline. The V and J ends lost 0 bases and 5 bases, in that order; junction bases with no gene match: 7.

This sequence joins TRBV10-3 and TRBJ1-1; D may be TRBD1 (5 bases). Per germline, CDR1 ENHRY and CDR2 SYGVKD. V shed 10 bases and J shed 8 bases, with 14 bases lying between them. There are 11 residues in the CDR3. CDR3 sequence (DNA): TGTGCCACCGCGTTTAGGACAGAAGCTTTCTTT. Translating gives CATAFRTEAFF.

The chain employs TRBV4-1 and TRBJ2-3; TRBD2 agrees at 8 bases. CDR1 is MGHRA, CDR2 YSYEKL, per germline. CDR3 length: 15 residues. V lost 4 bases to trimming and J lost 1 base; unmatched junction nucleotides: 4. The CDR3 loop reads CASSRTSGRTDTQYF. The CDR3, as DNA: TGCGCCAGCAGCCGAACTAGCGGTCGCACAGATACGCAGTATTTT.

Here the CDR3 DNA reads TGCGCCAGCAGCCAAGAACCGGGACAGGGGAGCTACGAGCAGTACTTC. Encoded protein: CASSQEPGQGSYEQYF. The V gene is TRBV4-1, the J gene TRBJ2-7, with 10 bases identical to TRBD1. The junction had 5 bases not matched to a gene; V was cut back by 0 bases and J by 3 bases. The CDR3 sequence is 16 residues long. Germline V CDR1 and CDR2: MGHRA, YSYEKL.

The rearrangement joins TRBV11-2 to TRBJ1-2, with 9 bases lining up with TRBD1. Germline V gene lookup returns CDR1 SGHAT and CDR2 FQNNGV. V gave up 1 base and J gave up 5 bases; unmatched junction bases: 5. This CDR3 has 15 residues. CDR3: CASSLGTGDFYGYTF. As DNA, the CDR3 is TGTGCCAGCAGCTTAGGGACAGGGGATTTTTATGGCTACACCTTC.

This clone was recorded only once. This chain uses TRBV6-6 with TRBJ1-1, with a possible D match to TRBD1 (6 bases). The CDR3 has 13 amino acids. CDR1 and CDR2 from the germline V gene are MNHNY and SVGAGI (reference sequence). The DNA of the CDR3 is TGTGGGGCACGGGACACAGCGAACACTGAAGCTTTCTTT. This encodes CGARDTANTEAFF.